The T cell receptor (beta chain) described here comes from a study of cytomegalovirus exposure and HLA in healthy donors (dated by TCRdb to between 2016 and 2019). Broadly, across the study: An earlier analysis of some 620 of the donors reported 276 Gb of sequence data and 95 million to 140 million unique TCR beta sequences obtained from about 180 million T cells. Roughly 310 gigabases of sequencing data and roughly 90 million unique TCR sequences were included in an early release covering about 600 HLA-typed donors. Among the roughly 380 genotyped donors, under 90% belonged to the genetic ancestry cluster associated with self-reported Caucasian donors. The study was designed to test whether signatures of past pathogen exposure could be identified by cataloging public T cell receptors. The study profiled the T cell repertoires of about 640 subjects by immunosequencing and related them to cytomegalovirus serostatus. Besides the first cohort of under 700 subjects, a separate validation cohort made up of 120 or so different subjects was used. To predict cytomegalovirus infection status, the study combined high-throughput TCR immunosequencing, statistical association of individual TCRs with disease status, and machine learning. In a later analysis, previously published TCR beta repertoires from more than 500 donors were re-analyzed and high-resolution HLA genotyping was added so that TCR occurrence patterns could be studied. The later analysis used no new phenotypic data to find candidate immune exposures, relying instead on TCR beta sequences and their occurrence across donors. An earlier analysis of more than 450 of the donors used high-throughput TCR beta sequencing to judge whether each TCR beta V gene segment behaved as functional or pseudogenic. Donor age, sex, ethnicity and CMV serostatus were collected together with the repertoire data. A later genetic analysis used genome-wide SNP genotypes for about three fifths of the roughly 700 donors, treating that subset as a discovery cohort. Every repertoire in the discovery cohort had been generated on one and the same sequencing platform. HLA typing included class I and class II loci at four-digit resolution. Typing coverage differed by locus: A, B, C, DRB1 and DQB1 were typed in about 620-640 donors, DQA1 in 500 to 550, DPA1 in nearly 610, and DPB1 in just under 480. A handful of DR-DQ haplotypes were handled as single units for association and clustering because linkage in the cohort was strong. Across 398 genotyped donors of the cohort, an average of roughly 200,000 unique TCR beta nucleotide sequences per donor were sequenced, and 15% to 20% of those sequences were non-productive. Points the paper makes about the study in general: CMV serostatus was the only immune exposure information available for the cohort. In a later genetic analysis, fewer N-insertions in productive TCRs were reported among donors in an Asian-associated ancestry cluster than the roughly 700-donor mean. The authors suggested that the approach could potentially be extended to other disease states and immunological phenotypes. At a false discovery rate of 0.05, a later analysis linked about 16,000 TCR beta sequences to specific HLA alleles. According to a later analysis, most CMV-associated TCR beta chains appeared to be HLA-restricted, and the HLA associations seemed to be driven largely by CMV exposure. The presence/absence analyses assumed that sequencing depth was roughly uniform across donors, and that assumption may not be true. Because some donors lacked HLA typing at each locus, the association tests relied only on the typed subset. In a later analysis, several top co-occurrence clusters were reported to appear linked to parvovirus B19, influenza, CMV and Epstein-Barr virus. Most TCR sequences were seen in very few donors, while some public TCRs were found in many individuals. A cluster of highly shared sequence variants was judged likely to be a technical artifact of the sequencing pipeline. A further reported finding was that TCR beta sequences accurately predicted the HLA-A and HLA-B alleles for most subjects in the first cohort. Because counts were too low, 15 to 20 rarely observed V segments, including chromosome 9 orphons, were excluded from the earlier analysis of roughly 580 of the donors. In an earlier analysis of roughly 560 of the donors, most TCR beta V segments were observed in productive rearrangements about 90% or about 30% of the time, broadly matching IMGT annotations. In a later analysis, HLA-associated TCR beta chains showed more clonal expansion and lower generation probabilities than non-associated chains that were equally common. This cohort had only TCR beta chains sequenced, and the lack of alpha or paired-chain data limited which features could be detected. The classifier was reported to diagnose cytomegalovirus status with high specificity and sensitivity in both the original cohort and the validation cohort. A few of the identified cytomegalovirus-associated TCR beta chains were confirmed in vitro to be specific for cytomegalovirus antigens. The study listed 164 TCR beta chains as associated with cytomegalovirus. Some IMGT-functional V segments, including TRBV6-2 and TRBV6-3, could not be told apart with the 87-base-pair reads, so those segments were excluded. According to a later analysis, TCR association rates differed among HLA loci, with DRB1 alleles showing the most associated TCRs and HLA-C alleles showing the fewest. A later genetic analysis associated a missense DCLRE1C variant with V-gene and J-gene trimming of TCR beta chains, and an independent cohort replicated the association. When HLA alleles, especially DR and DQ, strongly co-occurred, TCR associations were difficult to assign to individual alleles. Correlated functional status among segregating V segments might be attributable to linkage disequilibrium, but an unknown experimental factor could not be ruled out.

The cohort was made up of 666 healthy bone marrow donors. All cohort members were sampled while nominally healthy, although unrecorded immune exposures were likely present. The donor was CMV seropositive and was included in the group of 250 to 300 seropositive cohort members. Each donor provided a peripheral blood sample, and peripheral blood mononuclear cells were used for TCR beta sequencing. Genomic DNA was extracted from the blood cell samples with the Qiagen DNeasy Blood Extraction Kit. CDR1 SEHNR and CDR2 FQNEAQ were looked up in the germline V gene (reference sequence). V is cut by 0 bases and J by 2 bases, and the space between the germline ends is 11 bases. The CDR3 spans 16 residues, from the cysteine through the phenylalanine. Only the CDR3 DNA stays, 48 bases, in frame from base 1. Libraries were prepared through the immunoSEQ multiplex PCR assay. A mixture of 60 forward primers for TCR Vbeta segments and 13 reverse primers for TCR Jbeta segments was used in the multiplex PCR. A multiplex PCR assay on genomic DNA amplified the CDR3 region of rearranged TCR beta genes. The Illumina HiSeq System was used to sequence the amplified TCR beta libraries as 87-base-pair reads. As for the authors' bioinformatics: Across the roughly 670 repertoires, a later analysis counted approximately 75 million unique TCR beta chains, around 10 million of which were shared by at least two donors. Raw reads were error-corrected and collapsed into unique sequences with a nearest-neighbor algorithm that merged closely related sequences to remove PCR and sequencing errors. Alignment of CDR3 sequences to IMGT reference sequences was used to assign V, D and J gene segments. For a sequence to be retained, at least a six-nucleotide match to both a V gene segment and a J gene segment was required. Rearrangements were classified as productive when the CDR3 lacked stop codons and remained in frame with V and J, and all other rearrangements were classified as non-productive. CDR3 was defined according to IMGT convention as the region running from the second conserved V-encoded cysteine to the conserved J-encoded phenylalanine. The earlier analysis of some 580 of the donors excluded any sequence lacking an unambiguous match to a single V gene segment. An earlier analysis of 550 to 650 of the donors classified V segments as functional when productive rearrangements were above 56.7% and as segregating when the standard deviation between donors was above 5%. To diagnose cytomegalovirus status from the catalog of TCR beta chain sequences, a statistical classification framework was built. A later analysis assigned V and J genes by comparing TCR nucleotide sequences with IMGT/GENE-DB human TR gene sequences. In a later analysis, CDR3 sequences and most-parsimonious VDJ recombination scenarios were assigned using the TCRdist pipeline. In a later analysis, each TCR beta chain was defined by its CDR3 amino acid sequence together with its V-gene family, and reads lacking a unique V-gene family were excluded. To address suspected cross-contamination and a sequencing artifact, a later analysis removed 450 to 700 highly shared, low-generation-probability nucleotide sequences. For each public chain, a later analysis derived a clonal expansion index from normalized ranks of inferred template counts within each repertoire. A later analysis computed generation probabilities with a VDJ recombination model fitted to out-of-frame rearrangements, and checked the results against IGoR. Hypergeometric tests were used in a later analysis to score TCR-TCR, TCR-HLA and TCR-CMV co-occurrence, with a repertoire-size bias correction applied to the TCR pairs. In a later analysis, false discovery rates were estimated by permuting HLA or CMV assignments 20 times. In a later analysis, co-occurring TCRs were grouped with DBSCAN, and TCRdist sequence similarity was added when clustering was performed within HLA-allele-positive subsets. For co-occurrence clustering, repertoires with fewer than 30,000 or more than 120,000 public chains were excluded, along with roughly 5 repertoires with anomalous nucleotide sharing. Imported from immuneACCESS, the table was reduced by TCRdb to in-frame sequences with V and J called. These copies leave out some clones; in studies compared against another copy, an unresolved V gene accounts for under half, and the cause of the remainder is not known. V, J and clone size derive from that table, while D and trimming were established from the DNA sequence. Across this sample there are more than 90,000 clones, with approximately 75% seen only once. The top ten constitute roughly 5% of the sample.

About this clone itself: Its recognized antigen is unknown. Within one base of it there is no much larger clone, and no base qualities were kept.

The sequenced sample consisted of PBMCs. The receptor comes from a man aged 50-59 years in good health and CMV-seropositive. The sequence links TRBV7-9 to TRBJ1-3; the D gene is perhaps TRBD1, on 5 matching bases. The CDR3 region: CASSLANRQTGNTIYF. The DNA sequence is as follows: TGTGCCAGCAGCTTAGCGAACAGGCAAACTGGAAACACCATATATTTT.